Sequencing of this T cell receptor beta chain was carried out in a study of blood T cell repertoires in COVID-19. Turning to the study itself: COVID-19 samples collected from the United States, Italy and Spain covered acute and convalescent phases. From T cells, B-cell-depleted T cells, or PBMCs came the material, which was cDNA or gDNA.

Authors' methods: Cell counts per sample came from amplifying reference gene primers. Assay: immunoSEQ multiplex PCR; the TCRdb copy retains only in-frame clones and omits some. V, J and clone size reflect that table, while D and trimming were determined from the DNA. The sample yields around 50,000 clones, 70% to 90% seen once. V was pared by 0 bases and J by 2 bases, with 8 bases between. The CDR3 length is 16 residues. Germline V gene sequence: CDR1 PRHDT, CDR2 FYEKMQ (reference sequence). Sequencing was carried out using peripheral blood. The V and J genes are TRBV13 and TRBJ2-6; a weak D match, TRBD1 (5 bases). This sequence originates from a human donor in a cohort sampled during active COVID-19. CDR3 loop: CASSLGPTAGANVLTF. CDR3 coding DNA: TGTGCCAGCAGCTTAGGTCCGACAGCTGGGGCCAACGTCCTGACTTTC.